Listed below are T cell receptor beta chains from one sample, sequenced in a study of cytomegalovirus exposure and HLA in healthy donors. This table comes from immunoSEQ multiplex PCR, and its TCRdb copy is limited to in-frame clones, with some not included. This sample has roughly 250,000 clones, with under 80% found just once. The sequenced material came from PBMCs. These receptors came from a female donor in good health and CMV-seronegative. The CDR3 runs from the conserved cysteine through the conserved F or W. The order of the fields is clone size, D gene, V gene, J gene, CDR3 protein, CDR3 DNA. The D gene is left open where the match is weak. Clone size appears in some rows only: once, few, many, or a class for an expanded clone.

>NA|NA|TRBV6-1|TRBJ1-1
CASSPLRENTEAFF
TGTGCCAGCAGCCCCCTCCGGGAGAACACTGAAGCTTTCTTT
>NA|TRBD2|TRBV27|TRBJ2-4
CASSQGTSGNLAKNIQYF
TGTGCCAGCAGCCAGGGGACTAGCGGGAACCTAGCCAAAAACATTCAGTACTTC
>NA|NA|TRBV6-4|TRBJ1-5
CASRARLCNQPQHF
TGTGCCAGCAGGGCTAGACTTTGCAATCAGCCCCAGCATTTT
>NA|TRBD1|TRBV5-1|TRBJ2-1
CASSYRGDEQFF
TGCGCCAGCAGTTACAGGGGCGATGAGCAGTTCTTC
>NA|TRBD2|TRBV7-6|TRBJ2-1
CASSSSGGPYLGQFF
TGTGCCAGCAGCTCGAGCGGGGGGCCTTACTTAGGGCAGTTCTTC
>NA|NA|TRBV9|TRBJ2-3
CASSVAAGSTDTQYF
TGTGCCAGCAGCGTAGCTGCCGGTAGCACAGATACGCAGTATTTT
>NA|TRBD1|TRBV7-9|TRBJ1-1
CSSSLGQGATEAFF
TGTTCCAGCAGCTTAGGACAGGGAGCAACTGAAGCTTTCTTT
>NA|NA|TRBV4-1|TRBJ1-1
CASSQETGNTEAFF
TGCGCCAGCAGCCAAGAAACAGGGAACACTGAAGCTTTCTTT
>NA|NA|TRBV2|TRBJ1-1
CASASGGGTEAFF
TGTGCCAGCGCCTCTGGGGGAGGAACTGAAGCTTTCTTT
>NA|TRBD1|TRBV27|TRBJ1-1
CASRPGTGPEAFF
TGTGCCAGCAGACCTGGGACAGGGCCTGAAGCTTTCTTT
>once|TRBD2|TRBV9|TRBJ2-2
CASSVDGGGNTGELFF
TGTGCCAGCAGCGTAGACGGGGGGGGGAACACCGGGGAGCTGTTTTTT
>few|TRBD1|TRBV30|TRBJ2-7
CAWSSGQRSYEQYF
TGTGCCTGGAGTTCGGGACAGCGATCCTACGAGCAGTACTTC
>few|NA|TRBV5-1|TRBJ2-7
CASSLRQSYEQYF
TGCGCCAGCAGCTTGAGACAGTCCTACGAGCAGTACTTC
>NA|TRBD1|TRBV4-1|TRBJ2-7
CASSHGQGGSYEQYF
TGCGCCAGCAGCCACGGACAGGGCGGTTCCTACGAGCAGTACTTC
>few|NA|TRBV19|TRBJ1-6
CASRRSPENSPLHF
TGTGCCAGTAGACGTTCCCCGGAGAATTCACCCCTCCACTTT
>NA|TRBD2|TRBV27|TRBJ2-1
CASSLDLASGRGSYNEQFF
TGTGCCAGCAGTTTAGACCTGGCTAGCGGGAGAGGGTCCTACAATGAGCAGTTCTTC
>NA|NA|TRBV7-7|TRBJ2-2
CASSPARRGELFF
TGCGCCAGCAGCCCGGCCCGGCGGGGGGAGCTGTTTTTT
>NA|NA|TRBV5-1|TRBJ1-1
CASSLRGREGATEAFF
TGCGCCAGCAGCTTACGGGGCAGGGAGGGTGCCACTGAAGCTTTCTTT
>few|NA|TRBV6-4|TRBJ1-5
CASSSTENQPQHF
TGTGCCAGCAGCTCTACAGAAAATCAGCCCCAGCATTTT
>NA|TRBD2|TRBV5-8|TRBJ2-1
CASSWEGRNNNEQFF
TGTGCCAGCAGCTGGGAGGGGAGAAACAACAATGAGCAGTTCTTC
>NA|NA|TRBV30|TRBJ1-4
CAWSPALDTEKLFF
TGTGCCTGGAGTCCCGCCCTGGACACTGAAAAACTGTTTTTT
>NA|NA|TRBV7-8|TRBJ2-2
CASSLVVQNTGELFF
TGTGCCAGCAGCTTAGTAGTTCAGAACACCGGGGAGCTGTTTTTT
>NA|NA|TRBV28|TRBJ1-2
CASSRRIGGSGYTF
TGTGCCAGCAGTCGCCGGATCGGGGGTTCTGGCTACACCTTC
>few|NA|TRBV5-6|TRBJ1-1
CASSLAGGYTEAFF
TGTGCCAGCAGCTTGGCCGGGGGGTACACTGAAGCTTTCTTT
>NA|TRBD2|TRBV15|TRBJ2-3
CATSPRTSGLTDTQYF
TGTGCCACCAGCCCAAGGACTAGCGGACTCACAGATACGCAGTATTTT
>NA|TRBD2|TRBV5-6|TRBJ2-3
CASSPIAGTSGSWDTQYF
TGTGCCAGCAGCCCCATTGCCGGGACTAGCGGGAGTTGGGATACGCAGTATTTT
>NA|TRBD1|TRBV5-1|TRBJ2-2
CASSSTGVGTGELFF
TGCGCCAGCAGCTCCACAGGGGTGGGGACCGGGGAGCTGTTTTTT
>NA|TRBD2|TRBV6-5|TRBJ2-3
CASSFTSGRADTQYF
TGTGCCAGCAGTTTCACTAGCGGGAGGGCAGATACGCAGTATTTT
>NA|NA|TRBV5-1|TRBJ1-2
CASSLVEGTYGYTF
TGCGCCAGCAGCTTGGTGGAGGGTACCTATGGCTACACCTTC
>NA|NA|TRBV28|TRBJ2-2
CASNQQGNTGELFF
TGTGCCAGCAACCAACAGGGTAACACCGGGGAGCTGTTTTTT
>NA|NA|TRBV28|TRBJ1-5
CASSLMARGQPQHF
TGTGCCAGCAGTTTAATGGCTCGGGGTCAGCCCCAGCATTTT
>NA|NA|TRBV7-9|TRBJ2-1
CASRIPGLGNEQFF
TGTGCCAGCAGAATACCGGGACTCGGCAATGAGCAGTTCTTC
>NA|NA|TRBV28|TRBJ2-5
CASRYPTTGNQYF
TGTGCCAGCAGGTACCCTACCACAGGGAACCAGTACTTC
>NA|TRBD1|TRBV5-6|TRBJ1-5
CASSFGQGEQPQHF
TGTGCCAGCAGCTTCGGACAGGGGGAGCAGCCCCAGCATTTT
>NA|TRBD2|TRBV6-1|TRBJ2-2
CASRGTSGATGELFF
TGTGCCAGCAGGGGGACTAGCGGAGCCACCGGGGAGCTGTTTTTT